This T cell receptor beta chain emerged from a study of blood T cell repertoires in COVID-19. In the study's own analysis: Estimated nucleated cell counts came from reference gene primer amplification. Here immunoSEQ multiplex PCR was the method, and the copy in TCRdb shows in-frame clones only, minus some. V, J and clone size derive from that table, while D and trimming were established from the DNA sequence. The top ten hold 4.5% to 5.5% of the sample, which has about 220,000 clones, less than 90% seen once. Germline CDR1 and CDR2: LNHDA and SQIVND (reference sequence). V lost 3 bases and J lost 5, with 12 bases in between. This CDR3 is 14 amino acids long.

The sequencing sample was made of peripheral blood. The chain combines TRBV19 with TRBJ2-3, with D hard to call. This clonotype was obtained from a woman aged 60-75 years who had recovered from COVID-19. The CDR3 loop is CASSIGLDEDTQYF. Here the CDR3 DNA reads TGTGCCAGTAGTATCGGTCTCGATGAAGATACGCAGTATTTT. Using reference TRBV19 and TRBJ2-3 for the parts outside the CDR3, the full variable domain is DGGITQSPKYLFRKEGQNVTLSCEQNLNHDAMYWYRQDPGQGLRLIYYSQIVNDFQKGDIAEGYSVSREKKESFPLTVTSAQKNPTAFYLCASSIGLDEDTQYFGPGTRLTVL.